This T cell receptor beta chain came from a study of blood T cell repertoires in COVID-19. This clone was recorded only once. This CDR3 is built from 16 residues. CDR1 and CDR2 from the germline V gene are SGHAT and FQNNGV. V lost 4 bases, J lost 5 bases, and 20 bases lay in between. Produced via immunoSEQ multiplex PCR; TCRdb's table is partial and in-frame only. The repertoire holds fewer than 400,000 clones, with about 90% as singletons. The source material was PBMCs or T cells enriched from blood (not recorded which). The chain combines TRBV11-2 with TRBJ1-1; D might be TRBD1 (6 bases). The receptor was derived from a woman under 40 who had recovered from COVID-19. The CDR3 sequence is CASSYRGGARDTEAFF. Written as DNA, the CDR3 is TGTGCCAGCAGCTACCGCGGGGGGGCCCGTGATACTGAAGCTTTCTTT. Combining the CDR3 with reference TRBV11-2 and TRBJ1-1 gives the whole variable domain EAGVAQSPRYKIIEKRQSVAFWCNPISGHATLYWYQQILGQGPKLLIQFQNNGVVDDSQLPKDRFSAERLKGVDSTLKIQPAKLEDSAVYLCASSYRGGARDTEAFFGQGTRLTVV.